Here is one TCR beta chain with its context. Its antigen is not identified. The identical CDR3 is also encoded by other nucleotide sequences in the sample. The data belong to a study of shared clonotypes between healthy human individuals. Study-level background: Donors, aged 18 to 49, were a couple of women and a few men. Points from the study as a whole: On the whole, naive subsets had larger estimated richness than memory subsets had.

Germline values: CDR1 SNHLY, CDR2 FYNNEI. CDR3 length: 11 amino acids. V was shortened by 6 bases and J by 4 bases, with 7 bases between the two germline ends. Measured with immunoSEQ multiplex PCR; TCRdb has only the in-frame clones, and not every one. Here the sample spans fewer than 850,000 clones, approximately 79% being singletons. The sequence was collected from a woman between 25 and 40 years old in good health. Sequencing was done on a sample of memory CD4+ T cells sorted from blood. Subset of the sample: CD45RA-negative fraction. The V and J genes are TRBV2 and TRBJ2-7; the D is unclear. The CDR3 region is CASRWGYEQYF. The CDR3 nucleotides are TGTGCCAGCAGATGGGGTTACGAGCAGTACTTC.